This TCR beta chain was documented in a study of tumor-infiltrating lymphocytes in primary liver carcinoma. Overall study context: Participating patients were men and women between 30 and 69 years old.

The template, roughly 550 ng total RNA, yielded TCR beta cDNA made with a constant-region primer. Each TCR beta library was derived from three nested multiplex PCR rounds that employed slightly modified ARM-PCR. The first two PCR rounds used TRBV1-TRBV30 primers with a Cbeta primer, around 10 cycles each. TCRdb itself ran the multiplex PCR reads through MiXCR, one entry per CDR3 protein. The sample lists fewer than 400,000 distinct CDR3 sequences; approximately 65% were seen once. This CDR3 is 18 amino acids long. Trimming took 4 bases from V and 1 from J; bases not matched to a gene: 13. Germline loops: CDR1 SGHAT, CDR2 FQNNGV. Turning to this clonotype: Antigen specificity is unknown.

Overall study results and limits: A significantly higher top-250-clone fraction was recorded for tumors than for blood (p = 0.039).

RNA was extracted from whole blood without cell sorting, alongside germline DNA. Surgery was preceded by the collection of 3.5 to 4.5 milliliters of peripheral blood. This receptor was identified in a man aged 35 to 55 with primary liver carcinoma and hepatitis B virus infection. This chain connects TRBV11-2 to TRBJ2-7; 10 bases match TRBD2. Sequencing input: peripheral blood. CDR3: CASSSEGTSERASYEQYF. Written as DNA, the CDR3 is TGTGCCAGCAGCTCTGAAGGGACTAGCGAGAGGGCTTCCTACGAGCAGTACTTC.